This is a list of T cell receptor beta chains from one sample in a study of vaccination and CD4 T cells after COVID-19. The antigens these receptors bind are not known. MiXCR, run by TCRdb on the PCR reads, gives a single entry per CDR3 protein. Of around 13,000 distinct CDR3 sequences listed, about 25% are singletons. The specimen was CD4+ T cells from blood, cultured in vitro. All receptors derive from a human donor who had recovered from COVID-19. Each CDR3 is given with its conserved first and last residue. The order of the fields is D gene, V gene, J gene, clone size, CDR3 DNA, CDR3 protein. D genes are given only for firm matches. Rows may omit the clone size; those that give it use once, few, many or a size class.

TRBD1,TRBV12-3/TRBV12-4,TRBJ2-7,.,TGTGCCAGCAGTCCCGGGACAGGGCGGACATACGAGCAGTACTTC,CASSPGTGRTYEQYF
.,TRBV24-1,TRBJ2-1,few,TGTGCCACCAGTGACGGGGGCCAACGAACCAATGAGCAGTTCTTC,CATSDGGQRTNEQFF
TRBD1,TRBV12-3/TRBV12-4,TRBJ2-2,.,TGTGCCAGTCAAGGGACAGGATGGGCCGGGGAGCTGTTTTTT,CASQGTGWAGELFF
.,TRBV15,TRBJ1-2,medium-sized,TGTGCCACCAGCAGAGCTCGACAGAGGCCTGACTATGGCTACACCTTC,CATSRARQRPDYGYTF
.,TRBV7-2,TRBJ1-4,.,TGTGCCAGCAGCTTACTGGCATTTTCGAATGAAAAACTGTTTTTT,CASSLLAFSNEKLFF
.,TRBV5-1,TRBJ1-2,few,TGCGCCAGCAGCTTGGATGGGGGGGGAAGTGGCTACACCTTC,CASSLDGGGSGYTF
.,TRBV12-3/TRBV12-4,TRBJ2-7,few,TGTGCCAGCAGTTTTGAGGGCCACGAGCAGTACTTC,CASSFEGHEQYF
TRBD1,TRBV6-5,TRBJ2-7,.,TGTGCCAGCAGTTACTCGAGAGGGGGCCAACTCTACGAGCAGTACTTC,CASSYSRGGQLYEQYF
.,TRBV18,TRBJ2-1,.,TGTGCCAGCTCACCACCGGTCTATGTTTACAATGAGCAGTTCTTC,CASSPPVYVYNEQFF
.,TRBV30,TRBJ1-1,once,TGTGCCTGCTCCAGGGGATTCACTGAAGCTTTCTTT,CACSRGFTEAFF
.,TRBV9,TRBJ1-1,.,TGTGCCAGCAGCCGAGGGAATATGAACACTGAAGCTTTCTTT,CASSRGNMNTEAFF
.,TRBV19,TRBJ2-7,.,TGTGCCAGTAGTATAAACAGGGAGGCGGCTGAGCAGTACTTC,CASSINREAAEQYF
.,TRBV7-2,TRBJ2-3,.,TGTGCCAGCAGCTTACGGCGGGCGGATACGCAGTATTTT,CASSLRRADTQYF
.,TRBV20-1,TRBJ1-4,.,TGCAGTGCTAGAGTCGGCGGAGGTAATGAAAAACTGTTTTTT,CSARVGGGNEKLFF
TRBD2,TRBV6-2/TRBV6-3,TRBJ2-1,few,TGTGCCAGCAGTACACTCCAGCGGGGCGAATCAAACAATGAGCAGTTCTTC,CASSTLQRGESNNEQFF
.,TRBV7-9,TRBJ2-1,few,TGTGCCAGCAGCTTAGGGTCTGGCCCCTACAATGAGCAGTTCTTC,CASSLGSGPYNEQFF
.,TRBV2,TRBJ1-1,.,TGTGCCAGCAGTGTAGAGGGGCGAACTGAAGCTTTCTTT,CASSVEGRTEAFF
.,TRBV6-1,TRBJ2-7,.,TGTGCCAGCGCTGCCTCCCTCCGGGAGCAGTACTTC,CASAASLREQYF
.,TRBV29-1,TRBJ1-5,.,TGCAGCGTTAGGGAAAATAGCAATCAGCCCCAGCATTTT,CSVRENSNQPQHF
TRBD1,TRBV6-1,TRBJ1-2,.,TGTGCCAGCAGACCCGACAGGGACTTGGGCTACACCTTC,CASRPDRDLGYTF
.,TRBV20-1,TRBJ2-3,.,TGCAGTGCTAGAGATCCGAACGGGGGTGGGGATACGCAGTATTTT,CSARDPNGGGDTQYF
.,TRBV7-2,TRBJ1-2,.,TGTGCCAGCAGCTTAGCGCCGGGACAAAGGAGTAGTGGCTACACCTTC,CASSLAPGQRSSGYTF
.,TRBV19,TRBJ1-6,few,TGTGCCAGTAGTTCCCCCCCGGGGAGCTCCTATAATTCACCCCTCCACTTT,CASSSPPGSSYNSPLHF
.,TRBV20-1,TRBJ2-7,few,TGCAGTGCTAGCCGGGACCTCTACGAGCAGTACTTC,CSASRDLYEQYF
TRBD1,TRBV11-2,TRBJ1-6,.,TGTGCCAGCAGTGGGACAGAGTATTCACCCCTCCACTTT,CASSGTEYSPLHF
.,TRBV4-1,TRBJ1-6,few,TGCGCCAGCAGCCAAGTCGGTAAGGGGGTTTCACCCCTCCACTTT,CASSQVGKGVSPLHF
.,TRBV6-1,TRBJ1-2,few,TGTGCCAGCAGTCCCTCCCTGGCCAGTTCATCGGATGGCTACACCTTC,CASSPSLASSSDGYTF
.,TRBV20-1,TRBJ1-5,few,TGCAGTGCTATAAGGGCCGGGGATAGCAATCAGCCCCAGCATTTT,CSAIRAGDSNQPQHF
.,TRBV20-1,TRBJ1-1,few,TGCAGTGCTATCGTAGGGGGTAGCATAGGCACTGAAGCTTTCTTT,CSAIVGGSIGTEAFF
.,TRBV6-4,TRBJ2-2,few,TGTGCCAGCAGTGAGTCCTACACCGGGGAGCTGTTTTTT,CASSESYTGELFF
.,TRBV5-4,TRBJ2-1,.,TGTGCCAGCAGCTTGGTAGGGTGGAATGAGCAGTTCTTC,CASSLVGWNEQFF
.,TRBV5-4,TRBJ1-2,few,TGTGCCAGCAGCTCTTTGGGTAACTATGGCTACACCTTC,CASSSLGNYGYTF
.,TRBV14,TRBJ2-1,.,TGTGCGCTAGGGGCCCCCTACTACAATGAGCAGTTCTTC,CALGAPYYNEQFF
.,TRBV2,TRBJ1-2,.,TGTGCCAGCCAACGGACGGTGGATGGCTACACCTTC,CASQRTVDGYTF
.,TRBV5-1,TRBJ2-7,few,TGCGCCAGCAGCATTGGCACGCCCTACGAGCAGTACTTC,CASSIGTPYEQYF